The 13 T cell receptor beta chains given below trace back to one sample, sequenced in a study of T cells in localized non-small cell lung cancer (dated by TCRdb to the early 2020s). Library prep was done by the immunoSEQ multiplex PCR assay. TCRdb re-hosts the immuneACCESS table, in-frame sequences only. Its copies lack some clones; in the studies checked, an unresolved V gene accounts for under half of them, and the cause for the rest is not known. Here the sample has tens of thousands of clones; around 86% occur a single time. The ten largest account for approximately 20% of the sample. The sample in question was peripheral blood, obtained before any cancer treatment. The receptors derive from a male donor at least 60 years old with stage III squamous cell lung carcinoma.

This sequence joins TRBV2 and TRBJ1-2, with D hard to call. Germline V lookup: CDR1 SNHLY, CDR2 FYNNEI. The CDR3 spans 14 residues. Trimming took off 8 bases at V and 6 bases at J, with 19 bases between the two ends. The CDR3 spells CASGQDASSNGYTF. DNA of the CDR3: TGTGCCAGCGGGCAGGATGCCTCCTCAAATGGCTACACCTTC.

The CDR3 DNA reads TGCGCCAGCAGCTTCCTGGCTAGCGGGGTCTACAATGAGCAGTTCTTC. It translates to CASSFLASGVYNEQFF. The chain employs TRBV5-1 and TRBJ2-1; 9 positions agree with TRBD2. The germline gives CDR1 SGHRS, CDR2 YFSETQ. V lost 2 bases and J lost 3; bases outside the gene matches: 6. The length of the CDR3 is 16 residues.

This chain links TRBV19 with TRBJ2-3, with no clear D. The CDR3 runs 18 residues. Germline V gives CDR1 LNHDA, CDR2 SQIVND (reference sequence). Trimming took off 1 base at V and 1 base at J, with 18 bases between the two ends. CDR3 region: CASSIVGLSQIRTDTQYF. Written as DNA, the CDR3 is TGTGCCAGTAGTATAGTTGGGTTATCCCAGATCCGCACAGATACGCAGTATTTT. The full variable domain, rest sourced from reference TRBV19 and TRBJ2-3, is DGGITQSPKYLFRKEGQNVTLSCEQNLNHDAMYWYRQDPGQGLRLIYYSQIVNDFQKGDIAEGYSVSREKKESFPLTVTSAQKNPTAFYLCASSIVGLSQIRTDTQYFGPGTRLTVL.

CDR3 sequence reads: CASSLGSGGFEQYF. CDR3 bases: TGCGCCAGCAGCTTGGGTAGTGGGGGTTTCGAGCAGTACTTC. The J gene is TRBJ2-7, the V gene TRBV5-1, with D perhaps matching TRBD1 or TRBD2 (5 bases each). The CDR3 contains 14 residues. Trimming took 0 bases from V and 6 from J, leaving 13 bases between them. Germline CDR1 SGHRS, CDR2 YFSETQ. The full variable domain, rest sourced from reference TRBV5-1 and TRBJ2-7, is KAGVTQTPRYLIKTRGQQVTLSCSPISGHRSVSWYQQTPGQGLQFLFEYFSETQRNKGNFPGRFSGRQFSNSRSEMNVSTLELGDSALYLCASSLGSGGFEQYFGPGTRLTVT.

V usage is TRBV5-1 and J usage is TRBJ1-1, with a weak D call TRBD1 (5 bases). Trimming took off 4 bases at V and 3 bases at J, with 13 bases between the two ends. Germline V gives CDR1 SGHRS, CDR2 YFSETQ. CDR3 length: 14 residues. CDR3 protein: CASSPRGFDTEAFF. The CDR3 nucleotides read TGCGCCAGCAGCCCAAGGGGTTTCGACACTGAAGCTTTCTTT.

The chain couples TRBV5-1 to TRBJ1-1, with 8 bases matching TRBD1. The CDR3 extends over 14 amino acids. Germline V gene sequence: CDR1 SGHRS, CDR2 YFSETQ. V lost 3 bases and J lost 9; bases outside the gene matches: 10. The DNA of the CDR3 is TGCGCCAGCAGCTACTCCATAGACAGGGGCAAAGCTTTCTTT. Encoded protein: CASSYSIDRGKAFF.

The V and J genes are TRBV5-1 and TRBJ1-1; tentatively, D is TRBD1 (6 bases). Germline V lookup: CDR1 SGHRS, CDR2 YFSETQ. The CDR3 totals 15 residues. V was shortened by 1 base and J by 5 bases, with 15 bases between the two germline ends. CDR3 nucleotides: TGCGCCAGCAGCTTGCGGGGGGACATCGGGACTGAAGCTTTCTTT. It is translated as CASSLRGDIGTEAFF.

The gene calls are TRBV5-4 and TRBJ1-1; D may be TRBD1 (5 bases). V was clipped by 0 bases and J by 1 base, with 10 bases between them. Germline-derived CDR1 and CDR2 are SGHNT and YYREEE (reference sequence). The CDR3 covers 15 residues. CDR3 in DNA: TGTGCCAGCAGCTTGGGGGGGGTGAAGAACACTGAAGCTTTCTTT. As protein: CASSLGGVKNTEAFF.

The genes are TRBV7-2 and TRBJ2-4; D may match TRBD1 or TRBD2 (5 bases each). V shed 1 base and J shed 8 bases, with 12 bases lying between them. The CDR3 is made up of 14 amino acids. Germline loops: CDR1 SGHTA, CDR2 FQGNSA. In DNA, the CDR3 is TGTGCCAGCAGCTTAGGGGACCGTGGGCACATTCAGTACTTC. This gives the protein CASSLGDRGHIQYF.

The gene calls are TRBV5-8 and TRBJ2-3; TRBD2 is a possible D gene (6 bases). Germline V lookup: CDR1 SGHTS, CDR2 YDEGEE. Trimming stripped 4 bases from V and 2 bases from J, with 23 bases between. CDR3 length: 18 residues. This CDR3 reads CASSPVALASAYTDTQYF. In DNA, the CDR3 is TGTGCCAGCAGCCCAGTGGCCTTGGCTAGCGCATACACAGATACGCAGTATTTT.

The genes are TRBV5-4 and TRBJ1-4; D is undetermined. The length of the CDR3 is 14 residues. V lost 4 bases and J 1 base, leaving 8 bases between the germline ends. Germline-derived CDR1 and CDR2 are SGHNT and YYREEE (reference sequence). The CDR3 region is CASSLDITNEKLFF. The CDR3 region has the DNA TGTGCCAGCAGCCTCGACATAACTAATGAAAAACTGTTTTTT.

This chain uses TRBV5-4 with TRBJ2-2, with 8 nucleotides matching TRBD2. Germline loops: CDR1 SGHNT, CDR2 YYREEE (reference sequence). V lost 4 bases and J lost 7; bases outside the gene matches: 9. The CDR3 consists of 15 residues. The CDR3 nucleotides read TGTGCCAGCAGCCCGACTAGCGCTCATGGCGGGGAGCTGTTTTTT. Protein sequence: CASSPTSAHGGELFF.

Only one count was recorded for this clone. The CDR3: CASSQRSRGDTQYF. The CDR3 bases are TGTGCCAGCAGCCAGAGATCCAGGGGGGATACGCAGTATTTT. The chain uses TRBV11-2 and TRBJ2-3, with 7 nucleotides matching TRBD1. Germline CDR1 is SGHAT and CDR2 is FQNNGV. The CDR3 consists of 14 residues. Germline trimming cut 5 bases from V and 6 bases from J; bases unmatched to any gene: 8.